This is a list of T cell receptor beta chains from one sample in a study of CD8+CD57+ T cells in acquired aplastic anemia. TCRdb re-called the reads with MiXCR, one entry per CDR3 protein. The sample yields 120,000 or so distinct CDR3 sequences, 45% to 60% seen once. Input material: sorted CD4+, CD8+, or CD8+CD57+ T cells (not recorded which) from PBMCs. Receptors originate from a human donor with aplastic anemia. The CDR3 runs from the conserved cysteine through the conserved F or W. Clone size is not always given. Where it is, it says once, few, many or a class for expanded clones.

J | V | size | CDR3
TRBJ2-3 | TRBV15 | - | CATSPTSTDTQYF
TRBJ1-1 | TRBV6-1 | many | CASRKGTEAFF
TRBJ1-2 | TRBV10-3 | - | CAISDNYGYTF
TRBJ2-7 | TRBV20-1 | - | CSANRQASGEQYF
TRBJ2-5 | TRBV27 | few | CASSLSGQETQYF
TRBJ1-1 | TRBV19 | - | CASSRTGARNTEAFF
TRBJ2-7 | TRBV15 | - | CATSPGYEQYF
TRBJ1-6 | TRBV5-5 | once | CASSLVQDRSPLHF
TRBJ2-7 | TRBV24-1 | - | CATSDTGTNEQYF
TRBJ2-4 | TRBV11-1 | few | CASSQSGRKNIQYF
TRBJ2-3 | TRBV2 | once | CASTPGGTDTQYF
TRBJ1-5 | TRBV19 | - | CASSIVRRGNQPQHF
TRBJ2-1 | TRBV7-9 | many | CASSLGGLGSDEQFF
TRBJ2-7 | TRBV7-9 | - | CASSLGSGHEQYF
TRBJ2-7 | TRBV9 | - | CASSVAGTDFYEQYF
TRBJ2-7 | TRBV2 | - | CASIGLVGPYEQYF
TRBJ2-7 | TRBV6-1 | - | CASSEAVGYERYF
TRBJ1-6 | TRBV14 | many | CASSQGVSSYNSPLHF
TRBJ1-5 | TRBV25-1 | - | CASSYGTGDFQPQHF
TRBJ1-6 | TRBV20-1 | - | CSARDQGGYNSPLHF
TRBJ1-4 | TRBV24-1 | - | CATSEGTEFNEKLFF
TRBJ2-6 | TRBV7-7 | - | CASSPGVSGANVLTF
TRBJ2-7 | TRBV5-4 | - | CASSSTYGTEAYEQYF
TRBJ2-7 | TRBV5-5 | - | CASSLIGGQGYEQYF
TRBJ2-3 | TRBV24-1 | - | CATSLTARDTQYF
TRBJ1-2 | TRBV29-1 | many | CSVEDRGGYTF
TRBJ2-1 | TRBV19 | - | CASSLLREQFF
TRBJ1-1 | TRBV7-9 | - | CASSLGWVLNTEAFF
TRBJ2-5 | TRBV7-2 | - | CASSLAWGQEETQYF
TRBJ1-2 | TRBV7-9 | - | CASSHGNLNYGYTF
TRBJ1-1 | TRBV4-3 | many | CASSQDPVYTEAFF
TRBJ1-2 | TRBV11-2 | - | CASSLTGASRGYTF
TRBJ2-3 | TRBV5-1 | many | CASRPGSGWSTDTQYF
TRBJ2-2 | TRBV5-1 | - | CASSSFTRIDSGELFF
TRBJ2-1 | TRBV15 | - | CATSTRQDNEQFF
TRBJ1-2 | TRBV27 | - | CASSFGSIPGQGNYGYTF
TRBJ2-3 | TRBV24-1 | - | CATSDPDRESDTQYF
TRBJ2-6 | TRBV25-1 | - | CASSLGGANVLTF
TRBJ1-1 | TRBV11-3 | - | CASGSTKRDTEAFF
TRBJ2-7 | TRBV9 | - | CVSSVTSGGYEQYF
TRBJ1-1 | TRBV10-3 | - | CAISEAGRDYEAFF
TRBJ2-7 | TRBV5-1 | - | CASSSSWEQYF
TRBJ1-6 | TRBV6-6 | many | CASSYSNTPGGSPLHF
TRBJ2-7 | TRBV2 | - | CAAGRGRDEQYF
TRBJ2-3 | TRBV2 | - | CASSEFVGTSMQDTQYF
TRBJ2-1 | TRBV12-3/TRBV12-4 | many | CASSFGGRDEQFF
TRBJ2-7 | TRBV28 | - | CASSPLNEQYF